One and the same sample provided the 17 T cell receptor beta chains below, sequenced in a study of cytomegalovirus exposure and HLA in healthy donors (dated by TCRdb to about 2017). Receptor amplification or capture employed the immunoSEQ multiplex PCR assay. For the multiplex PCR, a mixture combining 60 forward primers for TCR Vbeta segments and 13 reverse primers for TCR Jbeta segments was used. TCRdb holds this immuneACCESS table with in-frame rearrangements only. Some clones are missing; in checked studies, unresolved V genes explain under half, and the rest has no known cause. The sample profile shows 80,000 to 100,000 clones; 65% to 80% of them were found once. Together, the top ten hold 15% to 20% of the sample. Sequenced: PBMCs. The receptors were gathered from a woman aged 18-29 years in good health and CMV-seropositive.

The chain uses TRBV19 and TRBJ2-5, with TRBD1 matching over 8 bases. V lost 6 bases to trimming and J lost 5 bases; unmatched junction nucleotides: 5. The CDR3 has 13 amino acids. CDR1 and CDR2 (germline): LNHDA, SQIVND (reference sequence). This CDR3 is CASSQGARETQYF. CDR3 nucleotide sequence: TGTGCCAGTAGCCAGGGGGCGCGGGAGACCCAGTACTTC.

The J gene is TRBJ2-5, the V gene TRBV5-6; TRBD2 agrees at 10 bases. The J call may be in error: the DNA end matches TRBJ2-7 better. The CDR3 runs 14 residues. Germline-derived CDR1 and CDR2 are SGHDT and YYEEEE. The CDR3 region has the DNA TGTGCCAGCAGCACTAGCGGGGCACCCTACGAGCAGTACTTC. It codes for CASSTSGAPYEQYF.

The J gene is TRBJ2-7, the V gene TRBV5-4, with 7 bases matching TRBD1. Germline loops: CDR1 SGHNT, CDR2 YYREEE (reference sequence). V lost 3 bases and J lost 3; bases outside the gene matches: 9. CDR3 size: 15 residues. The CDR3, as DNA: TGTGCCAGCAGCTCCGACAGGGCCAGGGGCTACGAGCAGTACTTC. It specifies CASSSDRARGYEQYF.

The genes are TRBV7-2 and TRBJ2-1; 10 bases align to TRBD2. V lost 2 bases to trimming and J lost 5 bases; unmatched junction nucleotides: 6. The CDR3 runs to 16 residues. CDR1 and CDR2 from the germline V gene are SGHTA and FQGNSA. The CDR3 DNA sequence: TGTGCCAGCAGCTTATCCCCCAGCGGGGGGGACAATGAGCAGTTCTTC. Its protein product is CASSLSPSGGDNEQFF.

V is TRBV29-1 and J is TRBJ2-5; 9 nucleotides match TRBD1. CDR1 SQVTM and CDR2 ANQGSEA come from the germline V gene. The CDR3 is 14 residues long. The junction had 8 bases not matched to a gene; V was cut back by 4 bases and J by 5 bases. The CDR3 loop reads CSVAGTGGAETQYF. The DNA for the CDR3 is TGCAGCGTTGCTGGAACAGGGGGCGCGGAGACCCAGTACTTC.

V gene TRBV7-2 combines with J gene TRBJ2-7, with TRBD2 matching 10 bases. V was pared by 5 bases and J by 4 bases, with 8 bases of the junction left unmatched. This CDR3 is 15 amino acids long. CDR1 SGHTA and CDR2 FQGNSA come from the germline V gene. The CDR3 protein is CASSPTSGERYEQYF. The CDR3 DNA reads TGTGCCAGCAGCCCAACTAGCGGGGAGCGGTACGAGCAGTACTTC.

This clone was recorded only once. V usage is TRBV7-2 and J usage is TRBJ2-1; a weak D match, TRBD2 (6 bases). The CDR3 spans 15 residues. The V gene's germline CDR1 is SGHTA and CDR2 FQGNSA. Trimming took off 4 bases at V and 7 bases at J, with 17 bases between the two ends. The CDR3 loop reads CASSSVVGGNNEQFF. The CDR3 region has the DNA TGTGCCAGCAGCTCAGTCGTGGGAGGTAATAATGAGCAGTTCTTC.

This rearrangement joins TRBV5-4 to TRBJ2-7; 7 nucleotides line up with TRBD2. Germline V gives CDR1 SGHNT, CDR2 YYREEE (reference sequence). This CDR3 has 14 residues. Trimming cost V 4 bases and J 6 bases; bases outside gene matches: 10. CDR3: CASSQRGLEGEQYF. CDR3 DNA: TGTGCCAGCAGCCAACGAGGACTAGAAGGCGAGCAGTACTTC.

CDR3 in amino acids: CASSQDLGQETQYF. The CDR3 DNA follows: TGCGCCAGCAGCCAAGACCTAGGACAAGAGACCCAGTACTTC. The gene calls are TRBV4-3 and TRBJ2-5; D remains unclear. The CDR3 runs 14 residues. The V and J ends lost 0 bases and 2 bases respectively, with 7 bases between them. Looked up from germline, CDR1 is LGHNA and CDR2 is YSLEER.

This clone appeared a few times. The CDR3 bases are TGCGCCAGCAGTTGGACGGACTCGGGATATGGCTACACCTTC. Its translation is CASSWTDSGYGYTF. This rearrangement joins TRBV23-1 to TRBJ1-2, with D unresolved. TRBV23-1 is identified as an open reading frame with a role that is uncertain. The CDR3 runs 14 residues. Deletions cut 5 bases from V and 5 bases from J, with 15 bases between.

V and J are TRBV5-8 and TRBJ2-3; possibly TRBD1 for D (5 bases). CDR3 length: 13 residues. Germline V lookup: CDR1 SGHTS, CDR2 YDEGEE. V gave up 2 bases and J gave up 5 bases, with 9 bases separating them. The CDR3 is CASSLGVLDTQYF. DNA for the CDR3: TGTGCCAGCAGCTTAGGGGTTCTAGATACGCAGTATTTT.

This clone was seen a few times. V gene TRBV4-1 combines with J gene TRBJ1-5; D call uncertain. Trimming stripped 0 bases from V and 6 bases from J, with 15 bases between. The germline V gene encodes CDR1 MGHRA and CDR2 YSYEKL. This CDR3 region has 16 residues. The CDR3 sequence: CASSQEITTRRQPQHF. In DNA form, the CDR3 reads TGCGCCAGCAGCCAAGAGATAACTACAAGGCGTCAGCCCCAGCATTTT.

The chain employs TRBV9 and TRBJ2-1, with 15 bases lining up with TRBD2. The junction had 14 bases not matched to a gene; V was cut back by 4 bases and J by 9 bases. The CDR3 runs 18 residues. The germline V gene encodes CDR1 SGDLS and CDR2 YYNGEE. The CDR3 spells CASSSGTSGGPPQFEQFF. In DNA form, the CDR3 reads TGTGCCAGCAGCTCCGGGACTAGCGGGGGGCCTCCACAATTTGAGCAGTTCTTC.

The chain employs TRBV6-5 and TRBJ1-2; a possible D gene is TRBD1 (6 bases). V was trimmed by 2 bases and J by 4 bases, leaving 14 bases between them. This CDR3 has 15 amino acids. The germline V gene encodes CDR1 MNHEY and CDR2 SVGAGI. This chain's CDR3 is CASSYGAGDTYGYTF. The CDR3 nucleotides read TGTGCCAGCAGTTACGGTGCAGGGGACACCTATGGCTACACCTTC.

V usage is TRBV19 and J usage is TRBJ2-1; possible D gene TRBD2, 6 bases. Germline V gives CDR1 LNHDA, CDR2 SQIVND (reference sequence). V lost 6 bases to trimming and J lost 6 bases, with 18 bases between them. This CDR3 is built from 15 residues. In DNA, the CDR3 is TGTGCCAGTAGCCCGTGGGCGGGATTAATCAATGAGCAGTTCTTC. This gives the protein CASSPWAGLINEQFF.

J is TRBJ2-7 and V is TRBV27, with D perhaps TRBD1 (6 bases). V lost 5 bases and J 2 bases, leaving 16 bases between the germline ends. Germline loops: CDR1 MNHEY, CDR2 SMNVEV (reference sequence). CDR3 length equals 15 residues. The CDR3 DNA reads TGTGCCAGCAGTCCACAGGGCCTTCCCCCCTACGAGCAGTACTTC. Protein: CASSPQGLPPYEQYF.

This clone was observed a handful of times. The gene calls are TRBV11-1 and TRBJ1-1, with TRBD1 matching over 7 bases. This CDR3 has 13 residues. J gave up 5 bases and V 5 bases, and 5 bases lay outside the gene matches. Looked up from germline, CDR1 is SGHAT and CDR2 is FQDESV (reference sequence). The CDR3 spells CASSRRGRTEAFF. Here the CDR3 DNA reads TGTGCCAGCAGCCGCAGGGGGAGGACTGAAGCTTTCTTT.